The clone carrying this T cell receptor beta chain was observed a few times. Antigen specificity is unknown. The assay was immunoSEQ multiplex PCR, and TCRdb's table has in-frame clones only and misses some. The sample includes 35,000 to 55,000 clones, over 70% of them seen just once. The source of the sample is a study of memory B cells and T cells in multiple sclerosis. Germline CDR1 is SNHLY and CDR2 is FYNNEI. The CDR3 contains 10 residues. V lost 8 bases to trimming and J lost 12 bases, with 13 bases between them. Stimulus-free culture yielded autoproliferating CFSE-dim and non-proliferating CFSE-high T cells, each sequenced separately. Replicate wells were pooled after approximately seven days of stimulus-free culture of 5x10^7 CFSE-labeled PBMCs. CFSE at roughly 0.5 uM labeled the PBMCs, which were then cultured unstimulated. General study points: Normalization was needed because clone-set size differences affected shared clonotype counts.

The chain uses TRBV2 and TRBJ1-1, with D possibly being TRBD1 (6 bases). Sequenced: PBMCs from blood kept in culture. This receptor was identified in a human donor with multiple sclerosis. CDR3 region: CASDGGRSFF. For the CDR3, the DNA is TGTGCCAGCGACGGGGGGCGTTCTTTCTTT.